What follows is one T cell receptor beta chain and its context. Antigen: not known. The sample originates from a study of identifying expanded T cells in peripheral blood. Points from the study as a whole: Differentially abundant clones: 0.95 to 1.5 between replicates, 15 to 17 at approximately 13 days, less than 25 at four. Roughly two-week clone count variance significantly increased as total template count grew.

Clones were sequenced by immunoSEQ multiplex PCR, and TCRdb holds only the in-frame ones, with some missing. The sample holds about 100,000 clones, 80% to 90% seen once. During the collection period, no donor immune events like infections were recorded. The CDR3 has 15 residues. Looked up from germline, CDR1 is GTSNPN and CDR2 is SVGIG (reference sequence). Trimming cost V 5 bases and J 1 base, with 16 bases left between them. This chain uses TRBV30 with TRBJ2-3; a possible D gene is TRBD2 (6 bases). This receptor was identified in a person aged 18 to 75 in good health. The specimen sequenced was blood. The CDR3 coding sequence is TGTGCCTGGGCGTTGGTTGGAGGGGGCACAGATACGCAGTATTTT. Translating gives CAWALVGGGTDTQYF. Complete variable domain (other parts from reference TRBV30 and TRBJ2-3): SQTIHQWPATLVQPVGSPLSLECTVEGTSNPNLYWYRQAAGRGLQLLFYSVGIGQISSEVPQNLSASRPQDRQFILSSKKLLLSDSGFYLCAWALVGGGTDTQYFGPGTRLTVL.